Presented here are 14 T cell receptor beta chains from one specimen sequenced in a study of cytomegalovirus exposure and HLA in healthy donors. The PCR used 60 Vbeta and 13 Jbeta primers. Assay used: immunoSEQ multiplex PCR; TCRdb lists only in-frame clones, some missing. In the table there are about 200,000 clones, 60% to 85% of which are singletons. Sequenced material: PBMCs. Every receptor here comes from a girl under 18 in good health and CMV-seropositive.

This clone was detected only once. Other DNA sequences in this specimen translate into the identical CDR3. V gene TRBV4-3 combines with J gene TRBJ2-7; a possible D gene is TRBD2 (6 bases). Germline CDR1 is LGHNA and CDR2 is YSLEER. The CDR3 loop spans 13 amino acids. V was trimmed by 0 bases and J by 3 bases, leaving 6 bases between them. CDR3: CASSQEGGYEQYF. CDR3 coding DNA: TGCGCCAGCAGCCAAGAGGGGGGCTACGAGCAGTACTTC.

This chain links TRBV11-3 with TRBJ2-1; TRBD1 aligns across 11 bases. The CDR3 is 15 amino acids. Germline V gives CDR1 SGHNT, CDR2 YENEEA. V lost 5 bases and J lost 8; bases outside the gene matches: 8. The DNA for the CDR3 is TGTGCCAGCAGCCTAGGACAGGGGGCAGGCGATGAGCAGTTCTTC. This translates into CASSLGQGAGDEQFF.

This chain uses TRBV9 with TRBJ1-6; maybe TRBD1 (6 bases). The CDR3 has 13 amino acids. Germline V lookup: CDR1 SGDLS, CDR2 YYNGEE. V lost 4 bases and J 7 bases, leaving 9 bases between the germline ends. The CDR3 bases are TGTGCCAGCAGCACCACAGGGAATTCACCCCTCCACTTT. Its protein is CASSTTGNSPLHF.

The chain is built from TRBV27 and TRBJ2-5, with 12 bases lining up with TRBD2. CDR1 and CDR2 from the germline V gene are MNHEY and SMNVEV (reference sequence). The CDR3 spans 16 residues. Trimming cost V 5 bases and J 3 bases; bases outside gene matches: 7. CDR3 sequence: CASSLRLAGAKETQYF. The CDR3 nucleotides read TGTGCCAGCAGTCTCAGACTAGCGGGGGCTAAAGAGACCCAGTACTTC.

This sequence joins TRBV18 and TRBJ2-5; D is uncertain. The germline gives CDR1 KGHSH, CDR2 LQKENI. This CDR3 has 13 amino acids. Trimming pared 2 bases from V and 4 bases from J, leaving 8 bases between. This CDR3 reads CASSPGASETQYF. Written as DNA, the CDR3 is TGTGCCAGCTCACCAGGAGCGTCAGAGACCCAGTACTTC.

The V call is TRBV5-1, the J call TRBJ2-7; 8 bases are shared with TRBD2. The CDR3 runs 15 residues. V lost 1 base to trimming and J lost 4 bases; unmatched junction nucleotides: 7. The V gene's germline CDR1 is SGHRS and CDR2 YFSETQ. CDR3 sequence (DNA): TGCGCCAGCAGCTTGTGGCGGGGGGCTGAATACGAGCAGTACTTC. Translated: CASSLWRGAEYEQYF.

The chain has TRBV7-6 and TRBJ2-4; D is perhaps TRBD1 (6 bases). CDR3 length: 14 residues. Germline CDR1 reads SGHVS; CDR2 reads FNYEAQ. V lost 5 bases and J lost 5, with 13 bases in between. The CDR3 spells CASSPRRGENIQYF. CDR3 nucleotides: TGTGCCAGCAGCCCTCGCAGGGGAGAAAACATTCAGTACTTC.

Here the CDR3 reads CASSLEASGGAYGETQYF. Written as DNA, the CDR3 is TGTGCCAGCAGTTTAGAAGCTAGCGGGGGGGCATATGGGGAGACCCAGTACTTC. The rearrangement joins TRBV27 to TRBJ2-5; 12 bases fit TRBD2. This CDR3 spans 18 amino acids. With V trimmed by 2 bases and J by 5 bases, 12 bases remained unmatched. Germline V gives CDR1 MNHEY, CDR2 SMNVEV (reference sequence).

The CDR3 loop is CASSSQGPQGTFSYEQYF. For the CDR3, the DNA is TGTGCCAGCAGCTCCCAAGGCCCACAGGGGACCTTCTCCTACGAGCAGTACTTC. The chain couples TRBV13 to TRBJ2-7; 7 bases agree with TRBD1. The CDR3 consists of 18 residues. CDR1 and CDR2 from the germline V gene are PRHDT and FYEKMQ (reference sequence). V shed 4 bases and J 0 bases; nucleotides not matched to a gene: 15. Together with reference TRBV13 and TRBJ2-7, the CDR3 gives the full variable domain: AAGVIQSPRHLIKEKRETATLKCYPIPRHDTVYWYQQGPGQDPQFLISFYEKMQSDKGSIPDRFSAQQFSDYHSELNMSSLELGDSALYFCASSSQGPQGTFSYEQYFGPGTRLTVT.

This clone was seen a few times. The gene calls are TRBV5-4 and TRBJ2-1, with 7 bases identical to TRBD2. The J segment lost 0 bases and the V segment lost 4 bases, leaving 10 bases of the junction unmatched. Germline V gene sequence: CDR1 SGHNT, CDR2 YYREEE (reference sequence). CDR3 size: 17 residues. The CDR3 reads CASSPAAGGGSYNEQFF. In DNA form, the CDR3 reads TGTGCCAGCAGCCCGGCGGCGGGCGGGGGCTCCTACAATGAGCAGTTCTTC.

The CDR3 coding sequence is TGCGCCAGCAGCTCAAGGGGGCTGGGTGAAAAACTGTTTTTT. Its translation is CASSSRGLGEKLFF. The chain links TRBV5-1 to TRBJ1-4, with TRBD1 matching 7 bases. This CDR3 is built from 14 residues. Germline trimming cut 3 bases from V and 7 bases from J; bases unmatched to any gene: 6. The germline gives CDR1 SGHRS, CDR2 YFSETQ.

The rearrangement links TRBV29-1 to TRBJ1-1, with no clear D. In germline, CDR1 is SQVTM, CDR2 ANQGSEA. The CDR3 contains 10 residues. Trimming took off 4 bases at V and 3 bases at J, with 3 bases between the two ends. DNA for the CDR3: TGCAGCGTTGTATACACTGAAGCTTTCTTT. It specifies CSVVYTEAFF.

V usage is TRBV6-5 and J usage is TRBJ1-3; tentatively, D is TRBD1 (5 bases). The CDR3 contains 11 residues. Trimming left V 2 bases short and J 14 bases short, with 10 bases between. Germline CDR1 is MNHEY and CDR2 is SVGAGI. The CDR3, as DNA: TGTGCCAGCAGTTACCTCGACAGCCTATATTTT. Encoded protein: CASSYLDSLYF.

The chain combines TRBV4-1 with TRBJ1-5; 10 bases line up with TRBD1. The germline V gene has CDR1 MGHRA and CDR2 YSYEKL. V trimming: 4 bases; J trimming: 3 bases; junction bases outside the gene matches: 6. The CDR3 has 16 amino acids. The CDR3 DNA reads TGCGCCAGCAGCCCCCGGACAGGGGGACCCAATCAGCCCCAGCATTTT. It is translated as CASSPRTGGPNQPQHF.